Listed here are 19 T cell receptor beta chains from one sample, sequenced in a study of lymphopenia after photon versus proton radiotherapy. TCRdb's table, derived via immunoSEQ multiplex PCR, lists solely in-frame clones and lacks some. The data show around 20,000 clones, with around nine tenths seen just once and around 6.1% held by the top ten. Specimen: peripheral blood, collected from a patient treated with photon-based radiotherapy. The origin of the receptors is a man aged 60 to 69 with pancreatic cancer.

The chain links TRBV19 to TRBJ2-1, with D tentatively TRBD2 (6 bases). The CDR3 sequence is 15 residues long. V shed 3 bases and J shed 4 bases, with 13 bases lying between them. Germline V gives CDR1 LNHDA, CDR2 SQIVND (reference sequence). The CDR3 is CASSMGRGSYNEQFF. CDR3 nucleotide sequence: TGTGCCAGTAGTATGGGTCGGGGGTCGTACAATGAGCAGTTCTTC.

V gene TRBV30 combines with J gene TRBJ1-5; D is ambiguous. The CDR3 length is 13 residues. In germline, CDR1 is GTSNPN, CDR2 SVGIG (reference sequence). V gave up 3 bases and J gave up 7 bases, with 13 bases separating them. CDR3 nucleotides: TGTGCCTGGAGACCTTCGCAGGCACAGCCCCAGCATTTT. It is translated as CAWRPSQAQPQHF.

The genes are TRBV5-1 and TRBJ2-3; the D is unclear. Trimming removed 4 bases from V and 2 bases from J, with 8 bases in between. The CDR3 spans 13 residues. From germline, CDR1 is SGHRS and CDR2 YFSETQ. CDR3 sequence: CASSLSVTDTQYF. For the CDR3, the DNA is TGCGCCAGCAGCCTCTCGGTCACAGATACGCAGTATTTT.

This clone was observed a single time. The J gene is TRBJ2-1, the V gene TRBV6-5; 9 positions agree with TRBD1. The length of the CDR3 is 12 residues. Germline V gene sequence: CDR1 MNHEY, CDR2 SVGAGI. V shed 6 bases and J 12 bases; nucleotides not matched to a gene: 6. CDR3: CASRTGTGRQFF. The DNA of the CDR3 is TGTGCCAGCAGAACCGGGACAGGGAGGCAGTTCTTC.

J is TRBJ1-1 and V is TRBV9; D is undetermined. Trimming stripped 1 base from V and 1 base from J, with 5 bases between. The germline V gene encodes CDR1 SGDLS and CDR2 YYNGEE. CDR3 length: 13 amino acids. CDR3 sequence (DNA): TGTGCCAGCAGCGTAAAATGGAACACTGAAGCTTTCTTT. This sequence encodes CASSVKWNTEAFF.

The chain carries TRBV25-1 and TRBJ1-1; 8 positions agree with TRBD1. V trimming: 8 bases; J trimming: 2 bases; junction bases outside the gene matches: 4. Germline CDR1 and CDR2: MGHDK and SYGVNS. The CDR3 has 13 amino acids. Here the CDR3 DNA reads TGTGCCAGCGGGACAGGTGGAAACACTGAAGCTTTCTTT. This encodes CASGTGGNTEAFF.

The chain uses TRBV29-1 and TRBJ2-7; D not resolved. V lost 4 bases and J 3 bases, leaving 13 bases between the germline ends. Germline-derived CDR1 and CDR2 are SQVTM and ANQGSEA. CDR3 length equals 13 residues. The CDR3 region is CSVATTNLYEQYF. Written as DNA, the CDR3 is TGCAGCGTTGCCACCACAAACCTCTACGAGCAGTACTTC.

This clone was seen only once. The gene calls are TRBV19 and TRBJ2-7; a weak D match, TRBD1 (6 bases). Germline V gives CDR1 LNHDA, CDR2 SQIVND (reference sequence). The CDR3 has 14 amino acids. Trimming pared 5 bases from V and 4 bases from J, leaving 15 bases between. CDR3 amino acids: CASSVSGTLYEQYF. Written as DNA, the CDR3 is TGTGCCAGTAGTGTATCCGGGACACTGTACGAGCAGTACTTC.

The V gene is TRBV5-6, the J gene TRBJ2-5, with unresolved D. Germline CDR1 and CDR2: SGHDT and YYEEEE. V was pared by 4 bases and J by 1 base, with 20 bases between. This CDR3 spans 17 amino acids. The CDR3 protein is CASSPIHLPLLQETQYF. The CDR3, as DNA: TGTGCCAGCAGCCCAATCCACTTGCCCCTTCTCCAAGAGACCCAGTACTTC.

The rearrangement joins TRBV5-1 to TRBJ2-1, with 8 positions matching TRBD1. Germline CDR1 and CDR2: SGHRS and YFSETQ. Losses at the gene ends were 1 base for V and 6 bases for J; bases not matched to a gene: 0. There are 13 residues in the CDR3. CDR3: CASSLTGGNEQFF. The CDR3 coding sequence is TGCGCCAGCAGCTTGACAGGGGGCAATGAGCAGTTCTTC.

The chain carries TRBV5-1 and TRBJ2-5; no reliable D call. Germline CDR1 and CDR2: SGHRS and YFSETQ. The CDR3 has 14 residues. Trimming removed 7 bases at V and 2 bases at J, with 15 bases between. CDR3 bases: TGCGCCAGCCAACGCGTGTCCTCACAAGAGACCCAGTACTTC. This translates into CASQRVSSQETQYF.

The chain employs TRBV18 and TRBJ2-6, with 12 bases fitting TRBD1. Trimming at V came to 3 bases and at J to 2 bases, leaving 8 bases not matched to a gene. The CDR3 extends over 19 amino acids. In germline, CDR1 is KGHSH, CDR2 LQKENI. In DNA form, the CDR3 reads TGTGCCAGCTCACCGTCGCCGGGACAGGGGGCGCCTGGGGCCAACGTCCTGACTTTC. This translates into CASSPSPGQGAPGANVLTF.

The rearrangement links TRBV7-2 to TRBJ2-7; unclear D gene. V was trimmed by 5 bases and J by 3 bases, leaving 5 bases between them. This CDR3 region has 11 residues. Germline CDR1 reads SGHTA; CDR2 reads FQGNSA. CDR3 in amino acids: CASSISYEQYF. The CDR3 coding sequence is TGTGCCAGCAGCATAAGCTACGAGCAGTACTTC.

The chain is built from TRBV30 and TRBJ1-1; 9 bases are shared with TRBD1. Trimming cost V 1 base and J 5 bases; bases outside gene matches: 5. The CDR3 is made up of 14 amino acids. Per the germline V gene, CDR1 is GTSNPN and CDR2 is SVGIG (reference sequence). In DNA form, the CDR3 reads TGTGCCTGGAGTGGGACAGGGGTCGGAACTGAAGCTTTCTTT. Translated: CAWSGTGVGTEAFF.

The rearrangement joins TRBV4-1 to TRBJ1-3, with TRBD1 as a possible D gene (6 bases). CDR1 and CDR2 (germline): MGHRA, YSYEKL. Trimming left V 4 bases short and J 7 bases short, with 14 bases between. This CDR3 region has 14 residues. This CDR3 is CASSPWTEGNTIYF. CDR3 coding DNA: TGCGCCAGCAGCCCTTGGACAGAGGGTAACACCATATATTTT.

In this sample, this clone turned up a few times. The chain has TRBV4-1 and TRBJ2-1; 13 positions match TRBD2. The germline CDR1 and CDR2 sequences are MGHRA and YSYEKL. The junction had 6 bases not matched to a gene; V was cut back by 4 bases and J by 6 bases. CDR3 size: 16 residues. Here the CDR3 DNA reads TGCGCCAGCAGCCGTCACACTAGCGGGGGGGCCAATGAGCAGTTCTTC. Translating gives CASSRHTSGGANEQFF.

The CDR3 spells CASSNSQNVVVGANVLTF. CDR3 sequence (DNA): TGTGCCAGCAGCAACTCACAAAACGTAGTTGTTGGGGCCAACGTCCTGACTTTC. The genes are TRBV7-8 and TRBJ2-6; unclear D gene. Trimming stripped 5 bases from V and 3 bases from J, with 20 bases between. Germline V gives CDR1 SGHVS, CDR2 FQNEAQ. This CDR3 region has 18 residues. The complete variable domain, with remaining parts taken from reference TRBV7-8 and TRBJ2-6, reads GAGVSQSPRYKVAKRGQDVALRCDPISGHVSLFWYQQALGQGPEFLTYFQNEAQLDKSGLPSDRFFAERPEGSVSTLKIQRTQQEDSAVYLCASSNSQNVVVGANVLTFGAGSRLTVL.

V and J are TRBV13 and TRBJ2-7; D remains unclear. CDR3 length: 12 amino acids. Germline lookup yields CDR1 PRHDT and CDR2 FYEKMQ (reference sequence). Trimming removed 3 bases from V and 4 bases from J, with 7 bases in between. CDR3 sequence: CASSFGKYEQYF. The CDR3 DNA reads as TGTGCCAGCAGCTTCGGCAAGTACGAGCAGTACTTC.

V gene TRBV10-3 combines with J gene TRBJ1-2; D uncertain. This CDR3 is built from 12 residues. The germline V gene has CDR1 ENHRY and CDR2 SYGVKD. Trimming took off 8 bases at V and 2 bases at J, with 9 bases between the two ends. The chain's CDR3 is CAIGRLNYGYTF. The CDR3, as DNA: TGTGCCATCGGACGCCTGAACTATGGCTACACCTTC.